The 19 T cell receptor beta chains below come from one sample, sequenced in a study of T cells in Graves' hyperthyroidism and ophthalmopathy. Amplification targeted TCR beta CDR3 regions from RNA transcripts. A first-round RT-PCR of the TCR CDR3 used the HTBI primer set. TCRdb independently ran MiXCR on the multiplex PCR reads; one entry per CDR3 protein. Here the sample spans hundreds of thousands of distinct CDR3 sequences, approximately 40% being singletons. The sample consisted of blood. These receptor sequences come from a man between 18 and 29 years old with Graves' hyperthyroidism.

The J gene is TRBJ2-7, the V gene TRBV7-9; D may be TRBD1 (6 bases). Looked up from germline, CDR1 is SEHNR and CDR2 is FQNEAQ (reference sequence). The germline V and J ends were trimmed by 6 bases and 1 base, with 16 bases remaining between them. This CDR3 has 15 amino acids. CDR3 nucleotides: TGTGCCAGCAGTGCCCCATCGGACAGATCCTACGAGCAGTACTTC. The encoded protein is CASSAPSDRSYEQYF.

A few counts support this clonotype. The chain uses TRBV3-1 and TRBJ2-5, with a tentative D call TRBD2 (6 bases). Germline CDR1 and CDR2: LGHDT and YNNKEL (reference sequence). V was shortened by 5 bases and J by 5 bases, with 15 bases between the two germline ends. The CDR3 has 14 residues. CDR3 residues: CASSKGLTGETQYF. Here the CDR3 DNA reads TGTGCCAGCAGCAAGGGACTCACGGGGGAGACCCAGTACTTC.

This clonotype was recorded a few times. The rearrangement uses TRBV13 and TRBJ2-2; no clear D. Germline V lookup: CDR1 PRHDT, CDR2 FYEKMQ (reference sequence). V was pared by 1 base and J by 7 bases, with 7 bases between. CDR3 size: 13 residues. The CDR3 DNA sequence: TGTGCCAGCAGCTTAGTAGCTATCGGGGAGCTGTTTTTT. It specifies CASSLVAIGELFF.

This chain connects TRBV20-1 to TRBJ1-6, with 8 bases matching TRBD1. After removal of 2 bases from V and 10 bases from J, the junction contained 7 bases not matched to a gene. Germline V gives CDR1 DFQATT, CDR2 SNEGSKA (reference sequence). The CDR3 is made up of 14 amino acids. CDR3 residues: CSARSQGAASPLHF. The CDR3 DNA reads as TGCAGTGCTAGATCGCAGGGGGCTGCATCACCCCTCCACTTT.

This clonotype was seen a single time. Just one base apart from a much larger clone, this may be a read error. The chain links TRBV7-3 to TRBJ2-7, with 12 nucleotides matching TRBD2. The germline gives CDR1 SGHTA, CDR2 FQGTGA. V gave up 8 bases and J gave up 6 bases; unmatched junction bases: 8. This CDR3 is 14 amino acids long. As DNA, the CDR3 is TGTGCCAGCGGCCCGACTAGCGGGAGTGGCGAGCAGTACTTC. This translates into CASGPTSGSGEQYF.

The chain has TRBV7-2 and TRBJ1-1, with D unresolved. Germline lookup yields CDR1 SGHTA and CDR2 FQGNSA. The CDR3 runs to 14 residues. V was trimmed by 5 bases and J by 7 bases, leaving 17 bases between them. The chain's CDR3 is CASSPQGGWIEAFF. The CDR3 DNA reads TGTGCCAGCAGCCCTCAAGGAGGGTGGATTGAAGCTTTCTTT.

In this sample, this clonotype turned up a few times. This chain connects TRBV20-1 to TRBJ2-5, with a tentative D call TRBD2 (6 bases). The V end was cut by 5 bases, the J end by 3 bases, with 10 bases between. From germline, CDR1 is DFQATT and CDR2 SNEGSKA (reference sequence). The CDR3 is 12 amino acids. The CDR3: CSAAPGEETQYF. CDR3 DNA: TGCAGTGCTGCCCCGGGGGAAGAGACCCAGTACTTC.

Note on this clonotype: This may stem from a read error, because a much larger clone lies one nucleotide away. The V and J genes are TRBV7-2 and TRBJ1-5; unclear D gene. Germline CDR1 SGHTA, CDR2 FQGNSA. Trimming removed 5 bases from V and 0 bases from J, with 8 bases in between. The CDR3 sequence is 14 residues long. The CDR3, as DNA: TGTGCCAGCAGCGAACACGTTAGCAATCAGCCCCAGCATTTT. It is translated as CASSEHVSNQPQHF.

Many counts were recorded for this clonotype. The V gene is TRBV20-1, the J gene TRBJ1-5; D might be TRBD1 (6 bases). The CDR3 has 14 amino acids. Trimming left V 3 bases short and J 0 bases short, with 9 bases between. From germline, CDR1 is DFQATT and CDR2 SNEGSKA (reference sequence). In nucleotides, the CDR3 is TGCAGTGCTAGGGGGGCGAATAGCAATCAGCCCCAGCATTTT. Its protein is CSARGANSNQPQHF.

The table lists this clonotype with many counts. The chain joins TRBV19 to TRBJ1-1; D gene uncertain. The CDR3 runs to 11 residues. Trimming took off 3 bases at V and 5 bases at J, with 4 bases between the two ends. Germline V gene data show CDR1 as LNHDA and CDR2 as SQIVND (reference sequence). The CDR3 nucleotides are TGTGCCAGTAGTATCTTGACTGAAGCTTTCTTT. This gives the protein CASSILTEAFF.

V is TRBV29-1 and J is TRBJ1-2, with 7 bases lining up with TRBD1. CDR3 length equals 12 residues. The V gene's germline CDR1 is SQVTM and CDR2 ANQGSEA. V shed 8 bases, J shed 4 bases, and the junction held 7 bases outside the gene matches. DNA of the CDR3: TGCAGCCTGACGGGACAGTTCTATGGCTACACCTTC. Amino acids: CSLTGQFYGYTF.

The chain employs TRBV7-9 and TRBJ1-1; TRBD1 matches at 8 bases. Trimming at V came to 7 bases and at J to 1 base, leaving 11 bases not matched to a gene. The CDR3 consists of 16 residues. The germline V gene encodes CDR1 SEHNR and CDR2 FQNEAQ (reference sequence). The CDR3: CASTSQGAEGNTEAFF. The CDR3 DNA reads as TGTGCCAGCACCTCCCAGGGGGCTGAGGGGAACACTGAAGCTTTCTTT. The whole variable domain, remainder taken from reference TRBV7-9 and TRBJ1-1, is DTGVSQNPRHKITKRGQNVTFRCDPISEHNRLYWYRQTLGQGPEFLTYFQNEAQLEKSRLLSDRFSAERPKGSFSTLEIQRTEQGDSAMYLCASTSQGAEGNTEAFFGQGTRLTVV.

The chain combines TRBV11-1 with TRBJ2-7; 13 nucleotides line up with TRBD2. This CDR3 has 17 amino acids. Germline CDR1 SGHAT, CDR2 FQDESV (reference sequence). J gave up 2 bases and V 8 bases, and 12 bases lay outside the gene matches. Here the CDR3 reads CASVIAVGTSGTYEQYF. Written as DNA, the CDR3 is TGTGCCAGCGTCATCGCGGTGGGGACTAGCGGGACCTACGAGCAGTACTTC.

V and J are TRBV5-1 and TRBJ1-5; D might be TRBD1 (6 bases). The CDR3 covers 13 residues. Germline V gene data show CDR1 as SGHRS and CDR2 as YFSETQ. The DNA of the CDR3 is TGCACCCCCGCCAGGGGAGGCAATCAGCCCCAGCATTTT. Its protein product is CTPARGGNQPQHF.

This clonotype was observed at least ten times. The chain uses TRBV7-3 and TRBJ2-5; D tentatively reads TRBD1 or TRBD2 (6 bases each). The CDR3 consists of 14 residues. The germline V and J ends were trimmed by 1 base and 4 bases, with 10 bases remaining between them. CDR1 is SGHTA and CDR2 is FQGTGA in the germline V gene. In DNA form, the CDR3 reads TGTGCCAGCAGCTTAATCGGGGGCGTAGAGACCCAGTACTTC. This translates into CASSLIGGVETQYF.

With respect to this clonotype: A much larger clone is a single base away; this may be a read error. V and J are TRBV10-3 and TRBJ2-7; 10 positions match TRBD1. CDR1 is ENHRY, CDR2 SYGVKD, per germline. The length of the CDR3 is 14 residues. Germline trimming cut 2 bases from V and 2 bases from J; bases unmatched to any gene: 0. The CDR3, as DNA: TGTGCCATCAGTGAGGGGACAGGGGCCTACGAGCAGTACTTC. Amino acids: CAISEGTGAYEQYF.

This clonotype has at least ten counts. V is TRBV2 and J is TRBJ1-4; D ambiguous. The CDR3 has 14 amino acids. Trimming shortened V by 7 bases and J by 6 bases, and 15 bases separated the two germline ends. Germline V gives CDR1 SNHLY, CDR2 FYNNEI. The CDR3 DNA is TGTGCCAGCATACTCTCGTGGGTGGATGAAAAACTGTTTTTT. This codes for CASILSWVDEKLFF. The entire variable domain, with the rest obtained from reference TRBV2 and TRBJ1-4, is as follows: EPEVTQTPSHQVTQMGQEVILRCVPISNHLYFYWYRQILGQKVEFLVSFYNNEISEKSEIFDDQFSVERPDGSNFTLKIRSTKLEDSAMYFCASILSWVDEKLFFGSGTQLSVL.

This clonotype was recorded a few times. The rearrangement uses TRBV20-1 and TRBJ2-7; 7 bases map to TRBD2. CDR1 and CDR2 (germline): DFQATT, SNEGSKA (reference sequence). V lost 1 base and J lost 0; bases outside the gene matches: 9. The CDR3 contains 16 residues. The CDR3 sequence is CSARVPSGQSSYEQYF. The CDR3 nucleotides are TGCAGTGCTAGAGTCCCTAGCGGACAAAGCTCCTACGAGCAGTACTTC.

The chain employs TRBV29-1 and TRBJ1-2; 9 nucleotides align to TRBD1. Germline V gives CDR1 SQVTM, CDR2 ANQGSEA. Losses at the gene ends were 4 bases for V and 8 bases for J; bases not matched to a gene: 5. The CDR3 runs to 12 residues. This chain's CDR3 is CSVGTGEFGYTF. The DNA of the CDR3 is TGCAGCGTTGGGACAGGGGAATTCGGCTACACCTTC.